This TCR beta chain was recovered during a study of blood T cell repertoires in COVID-19. Across the whole study: The study drew acute and convalescent COVID-19 samples from the United States, Italy and Spain. Sources were T cells, B-cell-depleted T cells, or PBMCs; the material itself was cDNA or gDNA.

The CDR3 totals 14 residues. Looked up from germline, CDR1 is SGHTA and CDR2 is FQGNSA. V was pared by 9 bases and J by 1 base, with 13 bases between. Authors' methods: Amplification of reference gene primers was used by the study to estimate nucleated cell counts. The table came from immunoSEQ multiplex PCR; TCRdb's copy has only in-frame clones and leaves some out. That table furnishes V, J and clone size, whereas the DNA furnished D and trimming. The repertoire holds about 110,000 clones, with around 81% as singletons. The V and J genes are TRBV7-2 and TRBJ1-3; a possible D gene is TRBD1 (5 bases). The origin of this receptor is a woman in her 70s with acute or convalescent COVID-19. The specimen was peripheral blood. The CDR3 sequence is CASSKGLSGNTIYF. CDR3 DNA: TGTGCCAGTTCTAAGGGACTTTCTGGAAACACCATATATTTT.